What follows are 4 T cell receptor beta chains derived from one specimen sequenced in a study of control samples from healthy donors and cancer patients. Only in-frame clones appear in the TCRdb table, and some are missing; sequencing was by immunoSEQ multiplex PCR. The sample holds roughly 180,000 clones, roughly 93% seen once. The sample was blood. The receptor source for this set is a woman aged 55-69 years in good health.

The chain employs TRBV6-6 and TRBJ1-6, with D maybe TRBD1 (6 bases). The CDR3 runs to 14 residues. Germline V CDR1 and CDR2: MNHNY, SVGAGI (reference sequence). Trimming cost V 6 bases and J 9 bases, with 15 bases left between them. CDR3 amino acids: CASRVGGQGSPLHF. The CDR3 nucleotides read TGTGCCAGCAGAGTCGGGGGGCAGGGTTCACCCCTCCACTTT.

The chain employs TRBV4-3 and TRBJ2-7; the D call may be TRBD1 or TRBD2 (5 bases each). The V gene lost 1 base and the J gene lost 6 bases, with 10 bases spanning the gap. CDR1 is LGHNA, CDR2 YSLEER, per germline. The CDR3 has 13 amino acids. In DNA, the CDR3 is TGCGCCAGCAGCCAAGGTTCCGGGGCCGAGCAGTACTTC. Its translation is CASSQGSGAEQYF.

The chain is built from TRBV7-2 and TRBJ1-2, with 8 positions matching TRBD1. Losses at the gene ends were 0 bases for V and 8 bases for J; bases not matched to a gene: 2. This CDR3 has 13 amino acids. From germline, CDR1 is SGHTA and CDR2 FQGNSA. In nucleotides, the CDR3 is TGTGCCAGCAGCTTAGCGCAGGGGGCAGGCTACACCTTC. It specifies CASSLAQGAGYTF.

CDR3 DNA: TGTGCCAGCAGCTCGTACACAGGGAAAGAGACCCAGTACTTC. It is translated as CASSSYTGKETQYF. V is TRBV7-2 and J is TRBJ2-5, with a tentative D call TRBD1 (6 bases). Germline assignment: CDR1 SGHTA and CDR2 FQGNSA. The V end was cut by 4 bases, the J end by 3 bases, with 12 bases between. This CDR3 comprises 14 residues.